The following is a T cell receptor beta chain sequence with its context. In its sample, this clone was seen a few times. Its antigen is still unknown. Within one base of it there is no much larger clone, and no base qualities were kept. The record originates from a study of cytomegalovirus exposure and HLA in healthy donors (dated by TCRdb to about 2017). In the study overall: In an earlier analysis of roughly 500 of the donors, approximately 300 Gb of sequence data and just under 120 million unique TCR beta sequences from about 179 million T cells were reported. Typing coverage differed by locus: A, B, C, DRB1 and DQB1 were typed in roughly 620-630 donors, DQA1 in 500 to 550, DPA1 in nearly 610, and DPB1 in about 450. To decide whether each TCR beta V gene segment behaved as functional or pseudogenic, an earlier analysis of approximately 600 of the donors relied on high-throughput TCR beta sequencing. A later analysis re-analyzed previously published TCR beta repertoires from 550 to 700 donors and added high-resolution HLA genotyping to study TCR occurrence patterns. Roughly five DR-DQ haplotypes were handled as single units for association and clustering because linkage in the cohort was strong. Of the roughly 390 genotyped donors, more than 75% were placed in the genetic ancestry cluster associated with self-reported Caucasian donors. To predict cytomegalovirus infection status, the study combined high-throughput TCR immunosequencing, statistical association of individual TCRs with disease status, and machine learning. Class I and class II HLA loci were covered by the typing at four-digit resolution. Donor age, sex, ethnicity and CMV serostatus were compiled alongside the repertoire data. Every repertoire in the discovery cohort had been generated on one and the same sequencing platform. Among some 400 genotyped donors of the cohort, an average of around 240,000 unique TCR beta nucleotide sequences was sequenced per donor, of which about 18% were non-productive. Besides the first cohort of 666 subjects, a separate validation cohort made up of 120 or so different subjects was used. The study aimed to test whether cataloging public T cell receptors could reveal signatures of past pathogen exposure. In the later analysis, no new phenotypic data were used to find candidate immune exposures; instead, reliance was placed on TCR beta sequences and their occurrence across donors. A later genetic analysis used genome-wide SNP genotypes for about 55% of the 666 donors, treating that subset as a discovery cohort. The T cell repertoires of roughly 660 subjects were profiled by immunosequencing and related to cytomegalovirus serostatus. Approximately 310 gigabases of sequencing data and tens of millions of unique TCR sequences were included in an early release covering roughly 600 HLA-typed donors. Summary of the overall study and its limitations: Because counts were too low, roughly 17 rarely observed V segments, including chromosome 9 orphons, were left out of the earlier analysis of over 550 of the donors. According to a later analysis, parvovirus B19, influenza, CMV and Epstein-Barr virus appeared linked to several top co-occurrence clusters. It was suggested by the authors that the approach could potentially be generalized to other disease states and immunological phenotypes. In an earlier analysis of a few hundred of the donors, most TCR beta V segments were observed in productive rearrangements about 87% or about 30% of the time, broadly matching IMGT annotations. A total of fewer than 200 TCR beta chains were listed by the study as associated with cytomegalovirus. In both the original and validation cohorts, the classifier was reported to diagnose cytomegalovirus status with high specificity and sensitivity. Across donors, most TCR sequences were observed very rarely, whereas some public TCRs were present in many individuals. A further reported finding was that TCR beta sequences accurately predicted the HLA-A and HLA-B alleles for most subjects in the first cohort. In a later analysis, most CMV-associated TCR beta chains were found to appear HLA-restricted, with HLA associations seemingly driven largely by CMV exposure. Linkage disequilibrium might explain the correlated functional status among segregating V segments, but an unknown experimental factor could not be ruled out. Three of the identified cytomegalovirus-associated TCR beta chains were confirmed in vitro to be specific for cytomegalovirus antigens. In a later analysis, the rate of TCR association differed among HLA loci, with DRB1 alleles having the most associated TCRs and HLA-C alleles having the fewest. A later analysis found that HLA-associated TCR beta chains were more clonally expanded and had lower generation probabilities than equally common non-associated chains. Assigning TCR associations to individual alleles was difficult when HLA alleles, especially DR and DQ, strongly co-occurred. Presence/absence analyses assumed roughly uniform sequencing depth across donors, an assumption that may not hold. In this cohort, only TCR beta chains were sequenced, and detectable features were limited by the absence of alpha or paired-chain data. A later analysis associated 15,000 to 20,000 TCR beta sequences with specific HLA alleles at a false discovery rate of 0.05. An association between a missense DCLRE1C variant and V-gene and J-gene trimming of TCR beta chains was found in a later genetic analysis and replicated in an independent cohort. Because HLA typing was missing for some donors at each locus, association tests included only the typed subset. The sequencing pipeline was judged likely to have produced a cluster of highly shared sequence variants as a technical artifact. A later genetic analysis reported fewer N-insertions in productive TCRs among donors in an Asian-associated ancestry cluster than the roughly 620-donor mean. CMV serostatus was the only immune exposure information available for the cohort.

The cohort consisted of 600 to 750 healthy bone marrow donors. All cohort members were sampled while nominally healthy, although unrecorded immune exposures were likely present. The donor was CMV seronegative and belonged to the group of around 400 seronegative cohort members. A peripheral blood sample was provided by each donor, and peripheral blood mononuclear cells were used for TCR beta sequencing. Genomic DNA extraction from the blood cell samples was performed with the Qiagen DNeasy Blood Extraction Kit. The method was the immunoSEQ multiplex PCR assay. A mixture of 60 forward primers for TCR Vbeta segments and 13 reverse primers for TCR Jbeta segments was used in the multiplex PCR. A multiplex PCR assay on genomic DNA amplified the CDR3 region of rearranged TCR beta genes. The Illumina HiSeq System was used to sequence the amplified TCR beta libraries as 87-base-pair reads. For the original study's pipeline: A later analysis counted about 76 million unique TCR beta chains across the 640 or so repertoires, and about 10 million of these chains were shared by at least two donors. A nearest-neighbor algorithm error-corrected the raw reads and collapsed the reads into unique sequences, merging closely related sequences to remove PCR and sequencing errors. To assign V, D and J gene segments, CDR3 sequences were aligned to IMGT reference sequences. Each retained sequence needed at least a six-nucleotide match to both a V gene segment and a J gene segment. Rearrangements were called productive when the CDR3 lacked stop codons and stayed in frame with V and J; all others were non-productive. CDR3 was defined by IMGT convention, running from the second conserved V-encoded cysteine to the conserved J-encoded phenylalanine. In an earlier analysis of more than 550 of the donors, sequences lacking an unambiguous match to a single V gene segment were excluded. In an earlier analysis of approximately 610 of the donors, V segments were called functional above 56.7% productive rearrangements and were called segregating when the between-donor standard deviation exceeded 5%. A statistical classification framework was built to diagnose cytomegalovirus status from the catalog of TCR beta chain sequences. In a later analysis, TCR nucleotide sequences were compared against IMGT/GENE-DB human TR gene sequences so that V and J genes could be assigned. In a later analysis, CDR3 sequences and most-parsimonious VDJ recombination scenarios were assigned using the TCRdist pipeline. In a later analysis, each TCR beta chain was defined by its CDR3 amino acid sequence together with its V-gene family, and reads lacking a unique V-gene family were excluded. In a later analysis, approximately 640 highly shared, low-generation-probability nucleotide sequences were removed to address suspected cross-contamination and a sequencing artifact. In a later analysis, a clonal expansion index for each public chain was calculated from normalized within-repertoire ranks of inferred template counts. A later analysis computed generation probabilities with a VDJ recombination model fitted to out-of-frame rearrangements, and checked the results against IGoR. In a later analysis, hypergeometric tests were used to score TCR-TCR, TCR-HLA and TCR-CMV co-occurrence, with a repertoire-size bias correction applied to TCR pairs. In a later analysis, false discovery rates were estimated by permuting HLA or CMV assignments 20 times. In a later analysis, co-occurring TCRs were grouped using DBSCAN, with TCRdist sequence similarity added in when clustering inside HLA-allele-positive subsets. Repertoires with fewer than 30,000 or more than 120,000 public chains were left out of co-occurrence clustering, as were a handful of repertoires with anomalous nucleotide sharing. Entries here come from immuneACCESS through TCRdb and include only in-frame sequences with V and J called. Some clones fail to appear in such tables; in the studies checked, an unresolved V gene covers under half of the shortfall, and the cause of the remainder is unknown. Clone size and the V and J calls come from that table; the DNA yielded D and trimming. The sample records some 62,000 clones, over 75% of which are singletons. The top ten clonotypes cover about 1.5% of the sample.

Material for sequencing was PBMCs. This clonotype originated in a man between 18 and 35 years old in good health and CMV-seronegative.

For the CDR3, the sequence is CASTHTMYRVQQPQHF. The sequenced DNA: TGTGCCAGTACCCACACGATGTACAGGGTACAGCAGCCCCAGCATTTT. The chain employs TRBV19 and TRBJ1-5; a weak D assignment points to TRBD1 (6 bases agree). From a lookup of the germline V gene (reference sequence), CDR1 and CDR2 are LNHDA and SQIVND. The CDR3 runs 16 residues from the cysteine to the phenylalanine. Kept here is only the CDR3 DNA, which spans 48 bases and is read in frame from base 1. V and J lose 7 bases and 7 bases, and a span of 23 bases separates them.